The clone carrying this T cell receptor beta chain was counted only a few times. Its antigen remains unidentified. Each CDR3 protein is one row after TCRdb ran MiXCR on the RT-PCR reads. This table has under 950,000 distinct CDR3 sequences, 21% appearing once. These data are taken from a study of response to subunit inactivated influenza vaccine. Germline CDR1 is DFQATT and CDR2 is SNEGSKA (reference sequence). The J segment lost 3 bases and the V segment lost 1 base, leaving 13 bases of the junction unmatched. This CDR3 comprises 17 residues. The study, taken as a whole, reports: Each seasonal flu vaccination may recruit only limited new T cells, authors suggested.

This receptor was taken from a man aged 50 to 60 who received an inactivated influenza vaccine. The chain carries TRBV20-1 and TRBJ1-2; 8 bases agree with TRBD1. The source was PBMCs from blood, collected approximately 5 days after vaccination. The CDR3 sequence is CSARVSGQDTFDYGYTF. The CDR3 DNA reads TGCAGTGCTAGAGTCTCGGGACAGGACACCTTCGACTATGGCTACACCTTC.